What follows is one TCR beta chain and its context. The clone's antigen remains unknown. Base quality data are lacking; no much larger clone is found one base away. In this study, focal radiation therapy paired with CTLA-4 blockade (ipilimumab) was tested in patients who had chemo-refractory metastatic non-small-cell lung cancer. The sample belongs to a study of radiotherapy plus CTLA-4 blockade in lung cancer (dated by TCRdb to 2016 to 2018). With regard to the full study: Objective responses occurred in roughly a sixth of enrolled patients, and around 29% achieved disease control.

The CDR1 and CDR2 encoded by the germline V gene are MNHEY and SVGAGI. V and J lose 7 bases and 4 bases, and a span of 16 bases separates them. The CDR3 starts with the cysteine, ends with the phenylalanine, and has 14 residues. The only DNA kept is the CDR3, 42 bases in frame from the first base. Receptors were amplified or captured by the immunoSEQ multiplex PCR assay. Here the immuneACCESS table is served through TCRdb, limited to in-frame sequences with V and J called. Missing clones are a known gap in these copies; in checked studies unresolved V genes cover under half, and the rest lacks a known reason. For this sample there are some 30,000 clones; more than 80% appear just once. The ten largest clonotypes hold around 24% of the sample. What the study reported, not specific to this receptor: TCR clones derived from tumors expanded in peripheral blood after treatment with radiotherapy and ipilimumab. The strongest predictors of response, as reported, were early dynamic changes in blood T cell clones along with a rise in serum interferon-beta after radiation.

Sample: peripheral blood, taken from a patient treated with radiotherapy plus ipilimumab. The chain is encoded by TRBV6-5 joined to TRBJ2-5; the D gene is perhaps TRBD1, on 8 matching bases. This TCR came from a human donor with non-small cell lung cancer that progressed on radiotherapy plus ipilimumab. The CDR3 protein sequence reads: CASNQQGGPETQYF. DNA sequence: TGTGCCAGCAACCAACAGGGGGGGCCAGAGACCCAGTACTTC.